One and the same sample provided the 4 T cell receptor beta chains below, sequenced in a study of regulatory T cells in long-lasting Graves disease. The time point was: newly diagnosed GD, antithyroid drugs for less than 3 months. PBMC-extracted RNA yielded the TCR library. Construction of TCR beta libraries relied on iRepertoire HTBI primers and on Arm-PCR targeting CDR3 regions. MiXCR, run by TCRdb on the multiplex PCR reads, gives a single entry per CDR3 protein. The sample has approximately 470,000 distinct CDR3 sequences; roughly 15% are singletons. These records were also assigned to another study, of T cells in Graves' hyperthyroidism and ophthalmopathy.

The sample consisted of peripheral blood mononuclear cells (PBMCs), taken at new diagnosis, from a patient treated with antithyroid drugs. These receptor sequences come from a man aged 35 to 55 with Graves disease.

The chain joins TRBV29-1 to TRBJ2-3, with D perhaps being TRBD1 or TRBD2 (5 bases each). CDR1 SQVTM and CDR2 ANQGSEA come from the germline V gene. Trimming removed 3 bases from V and 2 bases from J, with 9 bases in between. This CDR3 is built from 13 residues. In DNA form, the CDR3 reads TGCAGCGTTGACCTCGGGACCACAGATACGCAGTATTTT. This gives the protein CSVDLGTTDTQYF.

A few counts support this clonotype. The chain couples TRBV28 to TRBJ2-5, with D possibly TRBD2 on 6 matching bases. Deletions cut 10 bases from V and 3 bases from J, with 15 bases between. Germline V gives CDR1 MDHEN, CDR2 SYDVKM. This CDR3 contains 13 residues. The CDR3 protein is CATSQEGKETQYF. The CDR3 nucleotides read TGTGCCACCTCTCAGGAGGGAAAAGAGACCCAGTACTTC.

This clonotype has ten or more counts. The chain has TRBV28 and TRBJ2-5; 8 nucleotides line up with TRBD1. The J segment lost 5 bases and the V segment lost 5 bases, leaving 10 bases of the junction unmatched. CDR3 length: 15 amino acids. The germline V gene encodes CDR1 MDHEN and CDR2 SYDVKM. CDR3 sequence reads: CASSGQGGLVETQYF. The CDR3 nucleotides read TGTGCCAGCAGTGGACAGGGCGGACTCGTCGAGACCCAGTACTTC.

This clonotype was found many times. The chain recombines TRBV20-1 with TRBJ2-7, with 7 bases aligning to TRBD2. J gave up 1 base and V 6 bases, and 12 bases lay outside the gene matches. This CDR3 is 15 amino acids long. The V gene's germline CDR1 is DFQATT and CDR2 SNEGSKA (reference sequence). CDR3 bases: TGCAGTGCCAACGGCGGGAGCATCAGGTCCTACGAGCAGTACTTC. Translation: CSANGGSIRSYEQYF.